This TCR beta chain came from a study of shared clonotypes between healthy human individuals. Turning to this clone: Antigen unknown.

Replicate sorted-subset PCRs were loaded with about 0.2 ug DNA, about 31,000 T cell genomes. Data came from immunoSEQ multiplex PCR; TCRdb stores just in-frame clones and leaves some out. The sample records 650,000 to 700,000 clones, less than 95% being singletons. Study observations and caveats: In this cohort, only blood was sampled, and tissue repertoires likely differ. Shared across a handful of donors were around 5% of the naive CD4 clonotypes.

Every donor, a Caucasian adult, lived in Nashville, Tennessee. CDR1 is SGHVS and CDR2 is FQNEAQ in the germline V gene. The CDR3 contains 13 residues. With 3 bases removed from V and 6 bases from J, the gap between germline ends came to 12 bases. This TCR was sampled from a young man in good health. Some clones in this sample may be carry-over from other donors' samples. The chain has TRBV7-8 and TRBJ2-7; the D is unclear. The sample comprised memory CD8+ T cells from PBMCs. The subset here: CD45RO+ cells pooled with CCR7-negative TemRA cells. CDR3 loop: CASSLLGAREQYF. For the CDR3, the DNA is TGTGCCAGCAGCTTGTTAGGCGCCCGCGAGCAGTACTTC.